The subject of this entry is one T cell receptor (beta chain). The antigen remains undetermined. Surgery without prior neoadjuvant therapy was the treatment of the selected pancreatic ductal adenocarcinoma patients. Trimming stripped 0 bases from V and 3 bases from J, with 12 bases between. Germline loops: CDR1 SGHNT, CDR2 YYREEE (reference sequence). The CDR3 has 15 amino acids. Libraries were prepared by immunoSEQ multiplex PCR; TCRdb keeps only in-frame clonotypes and omits some of them. The table has 100,000 or so clones, roughly 96% seen once. These data belong to a study of T cells in pancreatic ductal adenocarcinoma. Overall study findings and caveats: Blood had more productive templates and around 8.5-fold more unique clonotypes than tumor. Enrichment of CD45RO+ effector over naive T cells in tumors may bias clonality.

This TCR derives from a human donor with pancreatic ductal adenocarcinoma. The sample comprised PBMCs. This chain connects TRBV5-4 to TRBJ1-2; maybe TRBD1 (6 bases). The DNA for the CDR3 is TGTGCCAGCAGCTTGGCGGGGGGCACCGACTATGGCTACACCTTC. This gives the protein CASSLAGGTDYGYTF.